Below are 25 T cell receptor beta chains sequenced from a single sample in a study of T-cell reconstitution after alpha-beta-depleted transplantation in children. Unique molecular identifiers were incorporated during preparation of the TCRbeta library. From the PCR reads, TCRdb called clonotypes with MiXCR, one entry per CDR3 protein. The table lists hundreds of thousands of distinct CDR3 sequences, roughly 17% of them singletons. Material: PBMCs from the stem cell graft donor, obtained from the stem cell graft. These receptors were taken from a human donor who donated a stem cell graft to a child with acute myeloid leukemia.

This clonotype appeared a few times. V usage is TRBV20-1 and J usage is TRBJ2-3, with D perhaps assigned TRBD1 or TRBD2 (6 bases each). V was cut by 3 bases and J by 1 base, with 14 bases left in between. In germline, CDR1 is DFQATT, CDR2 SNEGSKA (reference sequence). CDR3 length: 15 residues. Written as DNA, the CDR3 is TGCAGTGCTAGTCACCGGGGGCCCCGCACAGATACGCAGTATTTT. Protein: CSASHRGPRTDTQYF.

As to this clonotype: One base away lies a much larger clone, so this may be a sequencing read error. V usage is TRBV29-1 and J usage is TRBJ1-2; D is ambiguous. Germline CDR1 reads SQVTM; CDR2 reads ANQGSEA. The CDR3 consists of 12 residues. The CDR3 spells CSVAGTAYGHTF. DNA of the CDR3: TGCAGCGTGGCAGGAACCGCCTATGGCCACACCTTC.

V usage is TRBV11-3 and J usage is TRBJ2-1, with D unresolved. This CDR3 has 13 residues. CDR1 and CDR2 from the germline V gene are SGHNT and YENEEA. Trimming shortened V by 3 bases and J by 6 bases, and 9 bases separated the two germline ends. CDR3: CASSFGELNEQFF. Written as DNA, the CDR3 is TGTGCCAGCAGCTTCGGAGAACTCAATGAGCAGTTCTTC.

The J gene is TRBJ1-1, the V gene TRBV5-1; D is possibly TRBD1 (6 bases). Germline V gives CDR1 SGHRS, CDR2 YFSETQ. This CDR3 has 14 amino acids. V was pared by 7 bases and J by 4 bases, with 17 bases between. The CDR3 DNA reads TGCGCCAGCCATCGGGGGCGCGGGGGCACTGAAGCTTTCTTT. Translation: CASHRGRGGTEAFF. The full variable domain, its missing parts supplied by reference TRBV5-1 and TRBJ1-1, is KAGVTQTPRYLIKTRGQQVTLSCSPISGHRSVSWYQQTPGQGLQFLFEYFSETQRNKGNFPGRFSGRQFSNSRSEMNVSTLELGDSALYLCASHRGRGGTEAFFGQGTRLTVV.

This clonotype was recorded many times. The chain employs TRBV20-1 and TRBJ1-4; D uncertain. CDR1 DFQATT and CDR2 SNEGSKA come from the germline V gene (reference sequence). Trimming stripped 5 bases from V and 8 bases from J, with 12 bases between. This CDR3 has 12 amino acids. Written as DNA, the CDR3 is TGCAGTGCTCTTAAAGCCAGGGAAAAACTGTTTTTT. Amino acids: CSALKAREKLFF.

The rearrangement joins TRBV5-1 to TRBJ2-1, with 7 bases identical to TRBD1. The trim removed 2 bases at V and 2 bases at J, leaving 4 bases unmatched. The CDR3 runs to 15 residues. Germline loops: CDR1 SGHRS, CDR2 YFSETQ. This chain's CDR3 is CASSFVTGAYNEQFF. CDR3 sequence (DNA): TGCGCCAGCAGCTTCGTCACAGGGGCCTACAATGAGCAGTTCTTC. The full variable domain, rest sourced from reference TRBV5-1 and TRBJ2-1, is KAGVTQTPRYLIKTRGQQVTLSCSPISGHRSVSWYQQTPGQGLQFLFEYFSETQRNKGNFPGRFSGRQFSNSRSEMNVSTLELGDSALYLCASSFVTGAYNEQFFGPGTRLTVL.

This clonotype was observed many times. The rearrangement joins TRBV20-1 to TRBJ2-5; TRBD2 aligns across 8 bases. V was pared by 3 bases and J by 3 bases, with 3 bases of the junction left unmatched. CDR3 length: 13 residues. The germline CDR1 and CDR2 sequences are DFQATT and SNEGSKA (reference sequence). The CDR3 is CSASKAGEETQYF. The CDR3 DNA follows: TGCAGTGCTAGCAAAGCGGGGGAAGAGACCCAGTACTTC.

CDR3 protein: CASSHRDQRGYTF. As DNA, the CDR3 is TGTGCCAGCAGCCACCGCGACCAACGTGGCTACACCTTC. V usage is TRBV3-1 and J usage is TRBJ1-2; D ambiguous. CDR3 length: 13 residues. Germline assignment: CDR1 LGHDT and CDR2 YNNKEL (reference sequence). Trimming took off 3 bases at V and 7 bases at J, with 12 bases between the two ends.

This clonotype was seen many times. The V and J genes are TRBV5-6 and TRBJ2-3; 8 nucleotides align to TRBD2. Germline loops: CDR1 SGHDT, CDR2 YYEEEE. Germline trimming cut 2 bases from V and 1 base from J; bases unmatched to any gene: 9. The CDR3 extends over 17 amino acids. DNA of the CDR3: TGTGCCAGCAGCTTATTTTCGGGGGGGCCACGCACAGATACGCAGTATTTT. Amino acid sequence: CASSLFSGGPRTDTQYF. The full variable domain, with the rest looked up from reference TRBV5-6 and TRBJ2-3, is DAGVTQSPTHLIKTRGQQVTLRCSPKSGHDTVSWYQQALGQGPQFIFQYYEEEERQRGNFPDRFSGHQFPNYSSELNVNALLLGDSALYLCASSLFSGGPRTDTQYFGPGTRLTVL.

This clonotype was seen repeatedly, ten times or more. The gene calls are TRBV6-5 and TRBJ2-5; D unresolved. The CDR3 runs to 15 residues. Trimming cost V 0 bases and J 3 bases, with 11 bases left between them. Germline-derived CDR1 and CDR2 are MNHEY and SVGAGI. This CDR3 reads CASSYSQVGKETQYF. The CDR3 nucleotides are TGTGCCAGCAGTTACTCGCAGGTCGGAAAAGAGACCCAGTACTTC.

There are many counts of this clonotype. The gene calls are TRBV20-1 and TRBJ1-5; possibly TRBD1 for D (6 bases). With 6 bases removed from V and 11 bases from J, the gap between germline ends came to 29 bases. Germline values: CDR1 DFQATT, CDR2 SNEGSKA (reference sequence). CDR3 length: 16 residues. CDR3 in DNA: TGCAGTGCCCTCCCCCCGACAGGTCCATTTGTGATGGCCCAGCATTTT. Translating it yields CSALPPTGPFVMAQHF.

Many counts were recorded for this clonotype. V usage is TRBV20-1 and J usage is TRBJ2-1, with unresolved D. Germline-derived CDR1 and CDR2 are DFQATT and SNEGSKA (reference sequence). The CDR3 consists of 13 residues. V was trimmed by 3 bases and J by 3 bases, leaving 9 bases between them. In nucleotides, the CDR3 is TGCAGTGCTAGCCGGGCGAACTACAATGAGCAGTTCTTC. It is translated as CSASRANYNEQFF.

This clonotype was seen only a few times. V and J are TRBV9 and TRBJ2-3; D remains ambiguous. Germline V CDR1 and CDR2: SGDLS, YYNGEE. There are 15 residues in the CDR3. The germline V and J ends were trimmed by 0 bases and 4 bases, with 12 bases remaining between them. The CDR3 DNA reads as TGTGCCAGCAGCGTAGGAGCCTCCTTCTCAGATACGCAGTATTTT. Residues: CASSVGASFSDTQYF.

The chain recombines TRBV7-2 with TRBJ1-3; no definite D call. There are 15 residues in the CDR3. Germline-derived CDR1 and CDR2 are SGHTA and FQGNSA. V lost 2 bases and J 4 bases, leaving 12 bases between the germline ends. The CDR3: CASSLRSGPGNTIYF. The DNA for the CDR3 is TGTGCCAGCAGCTTAAGGTCTGGTCCGGGAAACACCATATATTTT.

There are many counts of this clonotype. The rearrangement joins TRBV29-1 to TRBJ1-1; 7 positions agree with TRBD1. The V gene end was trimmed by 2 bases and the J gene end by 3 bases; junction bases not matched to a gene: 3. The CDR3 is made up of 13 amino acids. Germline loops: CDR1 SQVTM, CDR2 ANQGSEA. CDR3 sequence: CSVEITGDTEAFF. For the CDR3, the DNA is TGCAGCGTTGAAATTACAGGGGACACTGAAGCTTTCTTT.

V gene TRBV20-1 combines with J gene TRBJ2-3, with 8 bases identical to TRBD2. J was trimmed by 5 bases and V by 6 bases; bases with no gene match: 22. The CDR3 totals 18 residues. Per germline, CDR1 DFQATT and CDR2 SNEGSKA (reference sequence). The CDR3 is CSALRPSPGTSVLDTQYF. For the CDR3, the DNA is TGCAGTGCCCTTAGACCTTCCCCGGGGACTAGTGTCTTAGATACGCAGTATTTT.

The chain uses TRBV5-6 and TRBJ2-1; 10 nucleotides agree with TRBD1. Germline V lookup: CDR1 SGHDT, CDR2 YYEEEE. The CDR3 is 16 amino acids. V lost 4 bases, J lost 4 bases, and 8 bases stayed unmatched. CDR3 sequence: CASSEDRGKVYNEQFF. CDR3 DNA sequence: TGTGCCAGCAGCGAGGACAGGGGGAAAGTATACAATGAGCAGTTCTTC.

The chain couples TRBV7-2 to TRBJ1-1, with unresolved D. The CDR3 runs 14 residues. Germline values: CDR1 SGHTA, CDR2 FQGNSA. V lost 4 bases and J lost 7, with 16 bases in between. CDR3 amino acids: CASSSTHLRGEAFF. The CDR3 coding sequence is TGTGCCAGCAGCTCTACACACTTACGGGGTGAAGCTTTCTTT. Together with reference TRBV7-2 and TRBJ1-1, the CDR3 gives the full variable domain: GAGVSQSPSNKVTEKGKDVELRCDPISGHTALYWYRQSLGQGLEFLIYFQGNSAPDKSGLPSDRFSAERTGGSVSTLTIQRTQQEDSAVYLCASSSTHLRGEAFFGQGTRLTVV.

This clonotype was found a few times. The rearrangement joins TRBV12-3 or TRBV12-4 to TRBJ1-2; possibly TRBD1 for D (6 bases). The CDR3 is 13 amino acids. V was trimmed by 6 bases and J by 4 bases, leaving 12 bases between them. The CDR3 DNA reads TGTGCCAGCAGCCCGGGGGGCGCCTATGGCTACACCTTC. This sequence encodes CASSPGGAYGYTF.

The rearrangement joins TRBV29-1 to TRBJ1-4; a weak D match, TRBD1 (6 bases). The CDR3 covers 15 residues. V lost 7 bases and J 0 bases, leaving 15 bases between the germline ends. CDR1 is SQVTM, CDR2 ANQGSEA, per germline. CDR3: CSAIPGTTTNEKLFF. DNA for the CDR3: TGCAGCGCAATCCCTGGGACAACAACTAATGAAAAACTGTTTTTT.

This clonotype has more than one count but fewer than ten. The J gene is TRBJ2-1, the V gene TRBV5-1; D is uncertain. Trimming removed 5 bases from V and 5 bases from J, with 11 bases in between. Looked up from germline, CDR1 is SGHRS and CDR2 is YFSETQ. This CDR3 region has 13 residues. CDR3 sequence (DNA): TGCGCCAGCAGGATGGGAAAGGACAATGAGCAGTTCTTC. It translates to CASRMGKDNEQFF.

CDR3 sequence reads: CASSKLLRDGNEAFF. CDR3 nucleotide sequence: TGTGCCAGCAGTAAACTCTTAAGGGACGGGAATGAAGCTTTCTTT. The chain is built from TRBV6-2 or TRBV6-3 and TRBJ1-1; a weak D match, TRBD1 (5 bases). Trimming pared 5 bases from V and 7 bases from J, leaving 20 bases between. Germline CDR1 MNHEY, CDR2 SVGEGT. The CDR3 is made up of 15 amino acids.

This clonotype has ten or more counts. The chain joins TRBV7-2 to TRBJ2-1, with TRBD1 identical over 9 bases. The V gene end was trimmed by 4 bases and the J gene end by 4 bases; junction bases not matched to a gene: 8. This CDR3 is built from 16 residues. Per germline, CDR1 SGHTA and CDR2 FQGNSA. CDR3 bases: TGTGCCAGCAGCTCACTCGCCGGGACAGGGTACAATGAGCAGTTCTTC. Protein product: CASSSLAGTGYNEQFF.

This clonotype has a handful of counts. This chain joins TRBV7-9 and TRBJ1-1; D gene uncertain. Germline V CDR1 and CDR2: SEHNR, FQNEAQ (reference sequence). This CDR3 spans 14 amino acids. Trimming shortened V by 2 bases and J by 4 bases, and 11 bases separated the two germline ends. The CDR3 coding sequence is TGTGCCAGCAGCTTATTGGACGGGAGCACTGAAGCTTTCTTT. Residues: CASSLLDGSTEAFF.

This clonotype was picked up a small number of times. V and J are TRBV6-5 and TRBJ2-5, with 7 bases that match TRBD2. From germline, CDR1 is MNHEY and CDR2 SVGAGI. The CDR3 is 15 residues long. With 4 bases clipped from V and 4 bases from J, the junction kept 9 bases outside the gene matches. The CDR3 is CASSLGSGTTETQYF. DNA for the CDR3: TGTGCCAGCAGTTTAGGTTCCGGGACTACAGAGACCCAGTACTTC.